A selection of T cell receptor beta chains follows, all from one sample in a study of shared clonotypes between healthy human individuals. TCRdb's copy holds only in-frame clones and misses some; the assay was immunoSEQ multiplex PCR. The profile covers about 2 million clones, with around 96% appearing a single time and roughly 1% taken by the ten largest. The specimen sequenced was naive CD8+ T cells sorted from blood. These receptors originate from a man between 18 and 29 years old in good health. CDR3s include the opening cysteine and the closing phenylalanine or tryptophan. Fields, in order: D gene, J gene, V gene, CDR3 DNA, CDR3 protein. A D gene is named only where the DNA matches it firmly.

D: NA
J: TRBJ2-2
V: TRBV6-5
DNA: TGTGCCAGCAGTTACTCGACAACTCTTGGGACCGGGGAGCTGTTTTTT
CDR3: CASSYSTTLGTGELFF

D: NA
J: TRBJ1-1
V: TRBV19
DNA: TGTGCCAGCTATGGGGACCCGAACACTGAAGCTTTCTTT
CDR3: CASYGDPNTEAFF

D: TRBD1
J: TRBJ2-7
V: TRBV18
DNA: TGTGCCAGCTCACCAGAACAGGGGATCAACGAGCAGTACTTC
CDR3: CASSPEQGINEQYF

D: NA
J: TRBJ2-1
V: TRBV4-1
DNA: TGCGCCAGCAGCCAAGAGGAGGTTGGGCTAGCCGGCAATGAGCAGTTCTTC
CDR3: CASSQEEVGLAGNEQFF

D: NA
J: TRBJ2-7
V: TRBV7-9
DNA: TGTGCCAGCAGCTCCGGGGAGGACAAATCCTTCTACGAGCAGTACTTC
CDR3: CASSSGEDKSFYEQYF

D: NA
J: TRBJ2-4
V: TRBV5-6
DNA: TGTGCCAGCAGCTTGAGGGGCCGGGTGGACATTCAGTACTTC
CDR3: CASSLRGRVDIQYF

D: NA
J: TRBJ2-3
V: TRBV13
DNA: TGTGCCAGCAGCGCCCCGAGCGCTGGGACAGATACGCAGTATTTT
CDR3: CASSAPSAGTDTQYF

D: NA
J: TRBJ2-7
V: TRBV19
DNA: TGTGCCAGTAGTATAGAGGGGTATCTCGAGCAGTACTTC
CDR3: CASSIEGYLEQYF

D: NA
J: TRBJ1-1
V: TRBV9
DNA: TGTGCCAGCAGCTCGTTGCCCGGCGGCACTGAAGCTTTCTTT
CDR3: CASSSLPGGTEAFF

D: NA
J: TRBJ1-1
V: TRBV4-3
DNA: TGCGCCAGCAGCCAGCTACAAGGAGGGACTGAAGCTTTCTTT
CDR3: CASSQLQGGTEAFF